This T cell receptor beta chain came from a study of blood T cell repertoires in COVID-19. Looking at the study overall: Sites in the United States, Italy and Spain provided acute and convalescent COVID-19 samples. T cells, B-cell-depleted T cells, or PBMCs provided the cDNA or gDNA that served as material.

The germline CDR1 and CDR2 sequences are SGHRS and YFSETQ. The CDR3 extends over 13 amino acids. The V end lost 4 bases, the J end lost 1 base, and 8 bases lay between the germline ends. Per the original methods: Amplified reference gene primers provided the basis for estimating nucleated cell counts. Only in-frame clones appear in the TCRdb table, and some are missing; sequencing was by immunoSEQ multiplex PCR. That table gives V, J and clone size, and the DNA gave D and trimming. This table has some 350,000 clones, about 90% appearing once. V gene TRBV5-1 combines with J gene TRBJ2-5; D gene ambiguous. Sequenced material: peripheral blood. This TCR was sampled from a woman between 18 and 29 years old who had recovered from COVID-19. Here the CDR3 DNA reads TGCGCCAGCAGCCAGAACAGCCAAGAGACCCAGTACTTC. It is translated as CASSQNSQETQYF.